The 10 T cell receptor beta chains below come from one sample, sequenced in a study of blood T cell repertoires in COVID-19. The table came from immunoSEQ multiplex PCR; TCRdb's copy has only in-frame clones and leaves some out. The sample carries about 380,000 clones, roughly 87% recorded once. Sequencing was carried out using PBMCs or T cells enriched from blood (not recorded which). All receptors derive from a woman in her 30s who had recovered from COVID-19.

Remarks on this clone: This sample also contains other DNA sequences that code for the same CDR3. The CDR3, as DNA: TGTGCCAGCAGTTTGAGACAGAACTACGAGCAGTACTTC. Its protein product is CASSLRQNYEQYF. The V and J genes are TRBV12-3 or TRBV12-4 and TRBJ2-7; weak D call: TRBD1 (5 bases). V lost 3 bases and J 3 bases, leaving 9 bases between the germline ends. The CDR3 totals 13 residues.

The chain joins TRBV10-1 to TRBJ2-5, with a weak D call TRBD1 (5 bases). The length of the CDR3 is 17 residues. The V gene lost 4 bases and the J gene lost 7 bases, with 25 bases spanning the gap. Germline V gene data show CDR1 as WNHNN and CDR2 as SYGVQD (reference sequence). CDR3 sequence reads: CASSGEGAGWLRVTQYF. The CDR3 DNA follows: TGCGCCAGCAGTGGGGAAGGGGCAGGTTGGTTAAGGGTGACCCAGTACTTC.

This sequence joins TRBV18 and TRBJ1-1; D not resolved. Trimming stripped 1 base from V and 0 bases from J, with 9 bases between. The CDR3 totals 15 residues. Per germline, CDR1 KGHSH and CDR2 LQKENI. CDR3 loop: CASSPRTVMNTEAFF. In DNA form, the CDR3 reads TGTGCCAGCTCACCACGCACAGTAATGAACACTGAAGCTTTCTTT.

The CDR3 DNA reads TGCGCCAGCAGCTTGTTTCCGGGGGGAGTAACGAACACTGAAGCTTTCTTT. It is translated as CASSLFPGGVTNTEAFF. V is TRBV5-1 and J is TRBJ1-1, with a possible D match to TRBD1 (5 bases). CDR1 SGHRS and CDR2 YFSETQ come from the germline V gene. This CDR3 region has 17 residues. Trimming cost V 1 base and J 1 base, with 17 bases left between them.

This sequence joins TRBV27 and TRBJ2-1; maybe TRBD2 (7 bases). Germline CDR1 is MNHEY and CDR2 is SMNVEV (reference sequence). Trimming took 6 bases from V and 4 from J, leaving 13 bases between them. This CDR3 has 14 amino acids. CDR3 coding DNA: TGTGCCAGCAGCTTTGGGGGGGCATACAATGAGCAGTTCTTC. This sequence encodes CASSFGGAYNEQFF.

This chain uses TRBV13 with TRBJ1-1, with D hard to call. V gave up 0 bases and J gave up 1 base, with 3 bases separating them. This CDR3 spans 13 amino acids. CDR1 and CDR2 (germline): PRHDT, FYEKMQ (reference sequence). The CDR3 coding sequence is TGTGCCAGCAGCTTAGGCGGGAACACTGAAGCTTTCTTT. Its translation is CASSLGGNTEAFF.

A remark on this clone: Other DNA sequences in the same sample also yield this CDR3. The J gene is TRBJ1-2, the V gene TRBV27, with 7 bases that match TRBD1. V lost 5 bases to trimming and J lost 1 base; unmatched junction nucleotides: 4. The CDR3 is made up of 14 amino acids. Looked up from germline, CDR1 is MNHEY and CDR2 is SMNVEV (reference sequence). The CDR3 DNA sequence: TGTGCCAGCAGTCCAAGACAGGGTAACTATGGCTACACCTTC. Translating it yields CASSPRQGNYGYTF.

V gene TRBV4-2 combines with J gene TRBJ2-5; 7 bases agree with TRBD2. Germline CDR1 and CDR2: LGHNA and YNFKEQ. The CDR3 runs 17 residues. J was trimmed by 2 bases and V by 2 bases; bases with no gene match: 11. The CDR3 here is CASSQTPGTKVQETQYF. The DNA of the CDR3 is TGTGCCAGCAGCCAAACTCCCGGGACTAAGGTACAAGAGACCCAGTACTTC.

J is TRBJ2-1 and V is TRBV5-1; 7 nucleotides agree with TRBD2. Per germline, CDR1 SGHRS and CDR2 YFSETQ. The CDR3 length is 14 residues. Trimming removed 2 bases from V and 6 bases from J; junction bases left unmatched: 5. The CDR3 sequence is CASSFEGGINEQFF. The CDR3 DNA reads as TGCGCCAGCAGCTTTGAGGGAGGGATCAATGAGCAGTTCTTC.

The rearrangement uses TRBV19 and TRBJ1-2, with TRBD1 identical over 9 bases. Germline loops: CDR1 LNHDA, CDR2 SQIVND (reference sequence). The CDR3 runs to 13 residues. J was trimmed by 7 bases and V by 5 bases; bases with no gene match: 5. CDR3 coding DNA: TGTGCCAGTAGTTCGCGGGACAGGGCTGGCTACACCTTC. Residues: CASSSRDRAGYTF.